The entry below describes one T cell receptor beta chain. No cognate antigen has been identified for it. It has no much larger one-base neighbor in the sample; base qualities were not kept. Each collaborating institution followed its own protocols to collect whole blood in K2EDTA tubes. Collaborator samples were shipped for TCRbeta analysis as frozen whole blood, isolated PBMCs, or DNA extracted from either sample type. The source of the sample is a study of blood T cell repertoires in COVID-19 (TCRdb year 2020). Study-wide context: The collaborator samples originated in the United States, Italy and Spain and spanned the acute and convalescent phases of COVID-19. A de-identified subject ID, COVID-19 status, age in years and sex were almost always included in the sample metadata. Where HLA class I and class II types were available, the types were taken from metadata supplied by the sample provider, not from assay-based typing. The material from the prospective study consisted of cDNA or gDNA derived from T cells, B-cell-depleted T cells, or PBMCs. The repertoires were released in a freely available public database intended as a resource for research on the immune response to SARS-CoV-2. Samples were obtained from the ongoing ImmuneRACE study (first 160 participants) and from some 1,200 subjects provided by 6 global collaborators. Deeply sampled blood TCRbeta repertoires from subjects exposed to, actively infected with, or recovered from COVID-19 were included in the dataset. Overall study results and their limits: The amount of clinical and demographic metadata varied by source and participant and was provided uncurated.

TCRbeta CDR3 regions were amplified from genomic DNA by means of the immunoSEQ Assay, a bias-controlled multiplex PCR. The source study handled its data this way. The number of nucleated cells in each sample was estimated by amplification of reference gene primers within the assay. Sequence reads were collapsed and filtered to measure the absolute abundance of every unique TCRbeta CDR3 rearrangement. For each sample, productive Simpson clonality was calculated by taking the square root of Simpson's diversity index across productive rearrangements. Entries here come from immuneACCESS through TCRdb and include only in-frame sequences with V and J called. Some clones fail to appear in such tables; in the studies checked, an unresolved V gene covers under half of the shortfall, and the cause of the remainder is unknown. That table is the source of V, J and clone size, and D and trimming were worked out from the DNA. The sample table lists about 220,000 clones, 82% of them with a count of one. Of the sample, 3.6% is held by the ten largest clones.

V and J lose 2 bases and 8 bases, and a span of 6 bases separates them. Its CDR3 holds 12 amino acids, cysteine through phenylalanine. The read is trimmed to its CDR3 DNA, 36 bases read in frame from base 1. CDR1 and CDR2, per the germline V gene, are MDHEN and SYDVKM. What was sequenced was peripheral blood. This TCR derives from a woman over 75 with acute or convalescent COVID-19. This receptor chain uses TRBV28 and TRBJ1-4; a tentative D match to TRBD1 spans 5 bases. At the DNA level, the sequence is TGTGCCAGCAGTTTAGGGGGGGAAAAACTGTTTTTT. This encodes CASSLGGEKLFF.